This TCR beta chain was obtained from a study of cytomegalovirus exposure and HLA in healthy donors. With respect to this clone: What it recognizes is unknown.

60 Vbeta and 13 Jbeta primers were used in PCR. Method: immunoSEQ multiplex PCR; TCRdb's copy keeps in-frame clones and lacks some. Seen here are 170,000 or so clones, around 86% observed once, and the top ten hold about 1.6%. Study-level points and caveats: According to an earlier analysis, most TCR beta V segments yielded productive rearrangements about 87% or about 30% of the time. The classifier reportedly diagnosed cytomegalovirus status with high specificity and sensitivity. Accurate prediction of HLA-A and HLA-B alleles (for most subjects) was reportedly achieved from TCR beta sequences. A later analysis revealed that TCR association rates differed between HLA loci, peaking at DRB1 and bottoming out at HLA-C.

Germline loops: CDR1 SGHRS, CDR2 YFSETQ. Deletions cut 10 bases from V and 5 bases from J, with 27 bases between. The CDR3 sequence is 17 residues long. This chain uses TRBV5-1 with TRBJ2-2, with D possibly TRBD2 on 6 matching bases. This TCR came from a man aged 50 or older in good health and CMV-seronegative. Sequenced material: PBMCs. This chain's CDR3 is CACKMSTGTPSTGELFF. The CDR3 region has the DNA TGCGCCTGCAAGATGTCGACCGGGACTCCCTCTACCGGGGAGCTGTTTTTT.